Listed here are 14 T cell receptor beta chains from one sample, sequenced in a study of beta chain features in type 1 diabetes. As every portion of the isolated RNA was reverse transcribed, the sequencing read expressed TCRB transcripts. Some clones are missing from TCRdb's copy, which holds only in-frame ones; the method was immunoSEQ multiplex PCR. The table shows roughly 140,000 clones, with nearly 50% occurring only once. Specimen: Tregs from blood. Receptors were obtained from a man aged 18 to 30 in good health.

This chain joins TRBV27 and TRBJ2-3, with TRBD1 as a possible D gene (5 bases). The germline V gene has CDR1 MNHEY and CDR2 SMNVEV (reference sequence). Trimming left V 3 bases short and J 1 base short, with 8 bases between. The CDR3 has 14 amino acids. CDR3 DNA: TGTGCCAGCAGTTTTGACAGACGCACAGATACGCAGTATTTT. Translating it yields CASSFDRRTDTQYF.

The CDR3 loop is CSVDGPGGFSRETQYF. The CDR3 bases are TGCAGCGTTGACGGCCCAGGGGGTTTTTCGCGGGAGACCCAGTACTTC. This chain connects TRBV29-1 to TRBJ2-5; 7 nucleotides line up with TRBD1. There are 16 residues in the CDR3. Trimming took 3 bases from V and 5 from J; bases not matched to a gene: 15. Germline V CDR1 and CDR2: SQVTM, ANQGSEA.

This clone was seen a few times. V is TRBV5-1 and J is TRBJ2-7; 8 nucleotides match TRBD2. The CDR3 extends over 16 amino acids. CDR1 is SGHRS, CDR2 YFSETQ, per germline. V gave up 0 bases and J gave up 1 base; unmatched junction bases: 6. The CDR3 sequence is CASSLGAAGVSYEQYF. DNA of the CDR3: TGCGCCAGCAGCTTGGGTGCAGCGGGGGTGTCCTACGAGCAGTACTTC.

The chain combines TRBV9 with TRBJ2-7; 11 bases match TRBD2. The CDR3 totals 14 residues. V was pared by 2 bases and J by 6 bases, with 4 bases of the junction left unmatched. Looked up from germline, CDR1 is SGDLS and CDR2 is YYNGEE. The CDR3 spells CASSVSGGAREQYF. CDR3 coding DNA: TGTGCCAGCAGCGTTAGCGGGGGGGCTCGCGAGCAGTACTTC. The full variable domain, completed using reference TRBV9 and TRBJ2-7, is DSGVTQTPKHLITATGQRVTLRCSPRSGDLSVYWYQQSLDQGLQFLIQYYNGEERAKGNILERFSAQQFPDLHSELNLSSLELGDSALYFCASSVSGGAREQYFGPGTRLTVT.

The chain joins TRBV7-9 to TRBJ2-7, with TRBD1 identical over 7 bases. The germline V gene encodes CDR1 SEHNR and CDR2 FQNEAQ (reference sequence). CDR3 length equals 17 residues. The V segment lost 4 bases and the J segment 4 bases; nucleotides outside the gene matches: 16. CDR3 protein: CASSSSATGPLRYEQYF. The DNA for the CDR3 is TGTGCCAGCAGCTCCTCTGCGACAGGGCCGTTACGTTACGAGCAGTACTTC.

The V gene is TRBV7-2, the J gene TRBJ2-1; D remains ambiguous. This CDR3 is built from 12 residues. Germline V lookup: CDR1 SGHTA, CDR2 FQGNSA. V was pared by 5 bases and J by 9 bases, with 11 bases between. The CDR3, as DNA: TGTGCCAGCAGCCACGATATGAGTGAGCAGTTCTTC. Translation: CASSHDMSEQFF.

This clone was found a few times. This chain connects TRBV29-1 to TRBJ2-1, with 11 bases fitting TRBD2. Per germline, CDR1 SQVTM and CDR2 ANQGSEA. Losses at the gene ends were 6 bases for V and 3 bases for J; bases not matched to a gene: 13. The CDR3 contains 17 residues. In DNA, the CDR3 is TGCAGCGTGCAACGACTAGCGGGGCTCCCCCGCTACAATGAGCAGTTCTTC. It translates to CSVQRLAGLPRYNEQFF.

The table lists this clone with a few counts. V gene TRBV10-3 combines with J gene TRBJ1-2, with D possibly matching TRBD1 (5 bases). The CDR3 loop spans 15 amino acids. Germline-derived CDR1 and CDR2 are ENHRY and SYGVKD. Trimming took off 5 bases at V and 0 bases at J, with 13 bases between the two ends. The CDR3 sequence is CAISLEGVANYGYTF. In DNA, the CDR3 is TGTGCCATCAGTCTTGAAGGGGTAGCTAACTATGGCTACACCTTC.

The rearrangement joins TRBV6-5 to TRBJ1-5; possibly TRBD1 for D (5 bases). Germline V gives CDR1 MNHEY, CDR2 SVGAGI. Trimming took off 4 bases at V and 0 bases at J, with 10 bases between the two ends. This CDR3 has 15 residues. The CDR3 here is CASSSQGLSNQPQHF. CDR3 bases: TGTGCCAGCAGTTCTCAGGGCCTTAGCAATCAGCCCCAGCATTTT.

This CDR3 is CASSFLSGSYEQYF. The CDR3 DNA reads TGCGCCAGCAGCTTCCTTAGCGGCTCCTACGAGCAGTACTTC. The chain has TRBV5-1 and TRBJ2-7; TRBD2 is a possible D gene (6 bases). The CDR3 loop spans 14 amino acids. Germline V gene lookup returns CDR1 SGHRS and CDR2 YFSETQ. V was trimmed by 2 bases and J by 0 bases, leaving 9 bases between them.

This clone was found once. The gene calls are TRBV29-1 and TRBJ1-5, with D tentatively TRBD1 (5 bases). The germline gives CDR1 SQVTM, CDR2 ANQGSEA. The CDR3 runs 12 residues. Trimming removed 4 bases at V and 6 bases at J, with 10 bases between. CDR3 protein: CSVGMGGQPQHF. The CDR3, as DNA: TGCAGCGTTGGAATGGGGGGTCAGCCCCAGCATTTT.

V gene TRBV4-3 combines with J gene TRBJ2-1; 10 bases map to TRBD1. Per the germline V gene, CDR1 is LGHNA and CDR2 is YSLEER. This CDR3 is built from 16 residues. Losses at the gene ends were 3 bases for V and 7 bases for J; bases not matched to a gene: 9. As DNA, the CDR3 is TGCGCCAGCAGCCAGGGGGACTGGACAGGGGGGAATGAGCAGTTCTTC. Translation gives CASSQGDWTGGNEQFF.

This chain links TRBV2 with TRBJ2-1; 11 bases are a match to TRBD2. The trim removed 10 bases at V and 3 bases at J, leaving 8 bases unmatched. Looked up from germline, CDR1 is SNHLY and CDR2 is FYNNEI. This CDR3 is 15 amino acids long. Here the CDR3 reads CAIRTGTSGYNEQFF. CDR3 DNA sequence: TGTGCCATCAGAACCGGGACTAGCGGCTACAATGAGCAGTTCTTC. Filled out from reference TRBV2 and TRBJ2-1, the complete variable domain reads EPEVTQTPSHQVTQMGQEVILRCVPISNHLYFYWYRQILGQKVEFLVSFYNNEISEKSEIFDDQFSVERPDGSNFTLKIRSTKLEDSAMYFCAIRTGTSGYNEQFFGPGTRLTVL.

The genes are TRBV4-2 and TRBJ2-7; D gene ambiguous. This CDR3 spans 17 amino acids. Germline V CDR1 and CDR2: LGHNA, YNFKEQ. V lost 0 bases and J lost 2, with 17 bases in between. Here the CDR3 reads CASSQDVARKYTYEQYF. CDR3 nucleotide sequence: TGTGCCAGCAGCCAAGATGTTGCTAGAAAATATACCTACGAGCAGTACTTC.